This passage covers 22 T cell receptor beta chains from one sample sequenced in a study of blood T cell repertoires in COVID-19. Clones were read by immunoSEQ multiplex PCR, and TCRdb kept only the in-frame ones, dropping some. The sample carries approximately 170,000 clones, more than 70% recorded once. The sequencing sample was made of peripheral blood. These receptors all come from a man aged 50 to 59 who had recovered from COVID-19.

In regard to this clone: Distinct nucleotide sequences in the sample also encode this CDR3. DNA of the CDR3: TGTGCCAGCAGCGTAGTAGGGGGCGAGGATTCACCCCTCCACTTT. Residues: CASSVVGGEDSPLHF. The chain couples TRBV9 to TRBJ1-6, with 7 bases fitting TRBD1. V trimming: 0 bases; J trimming: 8 bases; junction bases outside the gene matches: 5. Germline V gene sequence: CDR1 SGDLS, CDR2 YYNGEE. The CDR3 covers 15 residues.

The rearrangement uses TRBV2 and TRBJ1-1; 7 nucleotides agree with TRBD1. Germline CDR1 reads SNHLY; CDR2 reads FYNNEI. This CDR3 is built from 15 residues. Trimming took 3 bases from V and 5 from J; bases not matched to a gene: 9. CDR3 sequence reads: CASSDYLDRTTEAFF. CDR3 DNA: TGTGCCAGCAGTGACTACCTGGACAGGACTACTGAAGCTTTCTTT. The full variable domain, its missing parts supplied by reference TRBV2 and TRBJ1-1, is EPEVTQTPSHQVTQMGQEVILRCVPISNHLYFYWYRQILGQKVEFLVSFYNNEISEKSEIFDDQFSVERPDGSNFTLKIRSTKLEDSAMYFCASSDYLDRTTEAFFGQGTRLTVV.

The J gene is TRBJ2-1, the V gene TRBV11-3; TRBD1 aligns across 10 bases. The germline CDR1 and CDR2 sequences are SGHNT and YENEEA. The CDR3 has 16 amino acids. Trimming at V came to 5 bases and at J to 0 bases, leaving 4 bases not matched to a gene. In DNA, the CDR3 is TGTGCCAGCAGCACTAGGGACAGGGGCTCCTACAATGAGCAGTTCTTC. Residues: CASSTRDRGSYNEQFF.

The chain joins TRBV4-2 to TRBJ1-3; 8 bases match TRBD1. The germline V gene has CDR1 LGHNA and CDR2 YNFKEQ. Losses at the gene ends were 1 base for V and 8 bases for J; bases not matched to a gene: 10. This CDR3 region has 16 residues. The CDR3 nucleotides are TGTGCCAGCAGCCAAGGACAGGGGCCCTCCGGAGACACCATATATTTT. Translated, it gives CASSQGQGPSGDTIYF.

The J gene is TRBJ2-2, the V gene TRBV4-3; a possible D gene is TRBD1 (5 bases). The V gene lost 1 base and the J gene lost 6 bases, with 9 bases spanning the gap. CDR1 LGHNA and CDR2 YSLEER come from the germline V gene. This CDR3 region has 14 residues. The CDR3 protein is CASSQAGYAGELFF. The CDR3 DNA sequence: TGCGCCAGCAGCCAAGCAGGGTACGCCGGGGAGCTGTTTTTT.

This clone was found a few times. The chain links TRBV28 to TRBJ1-5, with D possibly TRBD1 on 6 matching bases. The CDR3 is made up of 15 amino acids. Germline assignment: CDR1 MDHEN and CDR2 SYDVKM. Trimming left V 5 bases short and J 6 bases short, with 17 bases between. The CDR3 loop is CASSGTTPRSQPQHF. The CDR3 DNA sequence: TGTGCCAGCAGTGGGACAACCCCTCGCAGTCAGCCCCAGCATTTT.

As concerns this clone: A read error may produce the germline difference seen at one junction end. The rearrangement joins TRBV2 to TRBJ2-1, with D perhaps matching TRBD2 (5 bases). This CDR3 comprises 12 residues. Germline V gene data show CDR1 as SNHLY and CDR2 as FYNNEI. CDR3 DNA sequence: TGTGCCAGCAGTGAACTATCACTAGTTTTTATCTTC. It translates to CASSELSLVFIF.

The V and J genes are TRBV24-1 and TRBJ2-3; 11 positions match TRBD2. V shed 12 bases, J shed 6 bases, and the junction held 16 bases outside the gene matches. This CDR3 contains 16 residues. Germline CDR1 reads KGHDR; CDR2 reads SFDVKD. The CDR3 bases are TGTGCCTCCGCTTTAGCGGGAGGGCCCTCAACGGATACGCAGTATTTT. It is translated as CASALAGGPSTDTQYF.

The chain has TRBV7-3 and TRBJ1-1; weak D call: TRBD1 (5 bases). V lost 5 bases and J lost 8, with 15 bases in between. The CDR3 is 13 residues long. The germline CDR1 and CDR2 sequences are SGHTA and FQGTGA. CDR3 in DNA: TGTGCCAGCAGCGACTCGACGGGGGGAGAAGCTTTCTTT. Its translation: CASSDSTGGEAFF.

The genes are TRBV5-1 and TRBJ2-3; D is undetermined. Trimming removed 7 bases at V and 7 bases at J, with 19 bases between. Germline V gene data show CDR1 as SGHRS and CDR2 as YFSETQ. The CDR3 loop spans 14 amino acids. Here the CDR3 DNA reads TGCGCCAGCTCTCTTCCGCCACCTTCTAATACGCAGTATTTT. This sequence encodes CASSLPPPSNTQYF.

The rearrangement joins TRBV15 to TRBJ2-5; TRBD1 might be the D (6 bases). From germline, CDR1 is LNHNV and CDR2 YYDKDF (reference sequence). Trimming shortened V by 1 base and J by 4 bases, and 22 bases separated the two germline ends. The CDR3 loop spans 18 amino acids. CDR3 amino acids: CATSRVSVSRGDGETQYF. Here the CDR3 DNA reads TGTGCCACCAGCAGAGTATCAGTGAGCAGGGGAGATGGAGAGACCCAGTACTTC.

The chain uses TRBV11-2 and TRBJ2-7; TRBD2 matches 8 bases. The CDR3 has 16 amino acids. J gave up 0 bases and V 3 bases, and 7 bases lay outside the gene matches. CDR1 and CDR2 from the germline V gene are SGHAT and FQNNGV. The CDR3 DNA is TGTGCCAGCAGCTTGTCCAGTCGGGGGGGCTCCTACGAGCAGTACTTC. Amino acids: CASSLSSRGGSYEQYF.

V gene TRBV5-1 combines with J gene TRBJ2-2; the match to TRBD2 covers 9 bases. Germline V CDR1 and CDR2: SGHRS, YFSETQ. The CDR3 totals 15 residues. V lost 3 bases to trimming and J lost 1 base; unmatched junction nucleotides: 1. The CDR3 loop is CASSSTSGNTGELFF. The CDR3 nucleotides are TGCGCCAGCAGCTCGACTAGCGGGAACACCGGGGAGCTGTTTTTT.

J is TRBJ2-3 and V is TRBV2; D call uncertain. CDR3 length: 13 residues. V lost 4 bases and J 2 bases, leaving 7 bases between the germline ends. Germline values: CDR1 SNHLY, CDR2 FYNNEI. In DNA form, the CDR3 reads TGTGCCAGCAGTGCGTATTTCACAGATACGCAGTATTTT. Translating gives CASSAYFTDTQYF. Complete variable domain (other parts from reference TRBV2 and TRBJ2-3): EPEVTQTPSHQVTQMGQEVILRCVPISNHLYFYWYRQILGQKVEFLVSFYNNEISEKSEIFDDQFSVERPDGSNFTLKIRSTKLEDSAMYFCASSAYFTDTQYFGPGTRLTVL.

The chain is built from TRBV7-2 and TRBJ2-7, with a tentative D call TRBD2 (6 bases). Trimming removed 5 bases at V and 4 bases at J, with 18 bases between. The CDR3 is made up of 15 amino acids. The germline V gene has CDR1 SGHTA and CDR2 FQGNSA. CDR3 DNA: TGTGCCAGCAGCCAAGCAATCGGGAGAAGGTACGAGCAGTACTTC. It translates to CASSQAIGRRYEQYF.

The chain employs TRBV7-9 and TRBJ2-5, with D uncertain. The germline V and J ends were trimmed by 5 bases and 0 bases, with 10 bases remaining between them. CDR1 is SEHNR, CDR2 FQNEAQ, per germline (reference sequence). This CDR3 region has 14 residues. The DNA of the CDR3 is TGTGCCAGCAGCCCGGAGCGAAACCAAGAGACCCAGTACTTC. Residues: CASSPERNQETQYF.

The genes are TRBV6-2 or TRBV6-3 and TRBJ2-1, with 7 bases identical to TRBD1. Looked up from germline, CDR1 is MNHEY and CDR2 is SVGEGT. There are 15 residues in the CDR3. V gave up 6 bases and J gave up 14 bases; unmatched junction bases: 19. CDR3 sequence (DNA): TGTGCCAGCAGCACAGGACAGGCCCTCTCTGGGCACAAGTTCTTC. It yields the protein CASSTGQALSGHKFF.

This sequence joins TRBV3-1 (or the pseudogene TRBV3-2) and TRBJ2-2, with 12 bases fitting TRBD1. The V and J ends lost 3 bases and 2 bases, in that order; junction bases with no gene match: 4. This CDR3 has 17 amino acids. The germline CDR1 and CDR2 sequences are LGHDT and YNNKEL (reference sequence). The CDR3 sequence: CASSQGTGGYNTGELFF. The CDR3 DNA sequence: TGTGCCAGCAGCCAGGGGACAGGGGGCTACAACACCGGGGAGCTGTTTTTT.

The chain recombines TRBV28 with TRBJ1-5; D gene ambiguous. CDR3 size: 12 residues. V lost 7 bases to trimming and J lost 6 bases, with 10 bases between them. Germline CDR1 is MDHEN and CDR2 is SYDVKM. The CDR3 region is CASKSGGQPQHF. The DNA for the CDR3 is TGTGCCAGCAAGAGCGGCGGTCAGCCCCAGCATTTT.

The chain employs TRBV28 and TRBJ2-7; D is perhaps TRBD2 (6 bases). Germline values: CDR1 MDHEN, CDR2 SYDVKM. V was pared by 0 bases and J by 5 bases, with 14 bases between. This CDR3 spans 15 amino acids. Here the CDR3 DNA reads TGTGCCAGCAGTTTATGGGGGGGTGCCAACCACGAGCAGTACTTC. Residues: CASSLWGGANHEQYF.

The CDR3 nucleotides are TGTGCCAGCAGCCAACAGGGGGCGGGAACAGGGACAGATACGCAGTATTTT. Translation: CASSQQGAGTGTDTQYF. The chain employs TRBV5-6 and TRBJ2-3, with 9 bases lining up with TRBD1. CDR1 SGHDT and CDR2 YYEEEE come from the germline V gene. The V gene end was trimmed by 4 bases and the J gene end by 3 bases; junction bases not matched to a gene: 12. This CDR3 is built from 17 residues.

The chain joins TRBV28 to TRBJ1-6; perhaps TRBD1 as D (5 bases). V lost 3 bases to trimming and J lost 9 bases, with 15 bases between them. The CDR3 has 15 residues. CDR1 and CDR2 (germline): MDHEN, SYDVKM. The CDR3 reads CASSFWGQGSSPLHF. CDR3 in DNA: TGTGCCAGCAGTTTCTGGGGCCAGGGCAGTTCACCCCTCCACTTT.